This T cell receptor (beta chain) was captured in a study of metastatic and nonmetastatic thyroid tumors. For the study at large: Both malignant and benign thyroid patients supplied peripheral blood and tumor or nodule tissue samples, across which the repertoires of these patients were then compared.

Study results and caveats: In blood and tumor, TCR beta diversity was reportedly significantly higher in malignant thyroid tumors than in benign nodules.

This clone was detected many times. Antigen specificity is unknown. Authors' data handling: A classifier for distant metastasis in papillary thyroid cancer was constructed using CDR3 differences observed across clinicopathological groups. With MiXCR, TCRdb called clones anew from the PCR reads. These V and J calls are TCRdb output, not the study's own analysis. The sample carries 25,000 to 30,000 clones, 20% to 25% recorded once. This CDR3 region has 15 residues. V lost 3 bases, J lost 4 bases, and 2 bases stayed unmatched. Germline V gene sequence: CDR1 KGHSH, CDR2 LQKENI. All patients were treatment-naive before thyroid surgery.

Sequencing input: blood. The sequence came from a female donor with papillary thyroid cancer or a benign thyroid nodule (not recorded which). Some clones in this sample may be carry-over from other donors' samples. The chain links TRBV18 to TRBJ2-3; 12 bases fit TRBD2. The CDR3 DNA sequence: TGTGCCAGCTCACCCCGGACTAGCGGGGCAGATACGCAGTATTTT. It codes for CASSPRTSGADTQYF.